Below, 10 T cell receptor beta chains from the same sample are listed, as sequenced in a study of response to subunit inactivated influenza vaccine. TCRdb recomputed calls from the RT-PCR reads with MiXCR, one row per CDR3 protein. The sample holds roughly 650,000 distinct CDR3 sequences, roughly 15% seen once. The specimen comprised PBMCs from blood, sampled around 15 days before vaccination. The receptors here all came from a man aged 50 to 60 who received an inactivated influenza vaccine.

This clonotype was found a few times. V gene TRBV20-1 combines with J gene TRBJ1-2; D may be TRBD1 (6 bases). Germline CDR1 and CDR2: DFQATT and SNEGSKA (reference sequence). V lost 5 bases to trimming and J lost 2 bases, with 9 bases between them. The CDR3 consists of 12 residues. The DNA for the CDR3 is TGCAGTGCTGGGACACCCAACTATGGCTACACCTTC. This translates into CSAGTPNYGYTF.

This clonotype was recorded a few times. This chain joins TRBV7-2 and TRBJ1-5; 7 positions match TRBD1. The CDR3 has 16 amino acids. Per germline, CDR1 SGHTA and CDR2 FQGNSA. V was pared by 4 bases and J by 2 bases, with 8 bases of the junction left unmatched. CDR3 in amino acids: CASSWSGQVGNQPQHF. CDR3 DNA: TGTGCCAGCAGCTGGAGCGGACAGGTTGGCAATCAGCCCCAGCATTTT. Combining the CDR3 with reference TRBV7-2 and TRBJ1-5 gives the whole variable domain GAGVSQSPSNKVTEKGKDVELRCDPISGHTALYWYRQSLGQGLEFLIYFQGNSAPDKSGLPSDRFSAERTGGSVSTLTIQRTQQEDSAVYLCASSWSGQVGNQPQHFGDGTRLSIL.

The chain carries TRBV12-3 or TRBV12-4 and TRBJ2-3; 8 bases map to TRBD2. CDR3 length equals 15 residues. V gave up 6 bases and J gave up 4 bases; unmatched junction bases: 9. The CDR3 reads CASSRFSGVPDTQYF. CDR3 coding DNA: TGTGCCAGCAGCCGTTTTAGCGGGGTACCAGATACGCAGTATTTT.

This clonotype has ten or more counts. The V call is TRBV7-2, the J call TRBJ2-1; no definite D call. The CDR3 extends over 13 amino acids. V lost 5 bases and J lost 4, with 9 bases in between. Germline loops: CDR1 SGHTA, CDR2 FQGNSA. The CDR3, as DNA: TGTGCCAGCAGCATGGGAATGTACAATGAGCAGTTCTTC. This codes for CASSMGMYNEQFF.

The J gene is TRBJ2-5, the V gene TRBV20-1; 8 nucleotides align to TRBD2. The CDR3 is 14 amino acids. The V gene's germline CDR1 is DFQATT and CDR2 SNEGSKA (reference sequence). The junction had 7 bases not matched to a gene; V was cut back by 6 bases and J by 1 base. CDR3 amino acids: CSAAPGTSQETQYF. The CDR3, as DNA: TGCAGTGCAGCTCCCGGGACTAGCCAAGAGACCCAGTACTTC.

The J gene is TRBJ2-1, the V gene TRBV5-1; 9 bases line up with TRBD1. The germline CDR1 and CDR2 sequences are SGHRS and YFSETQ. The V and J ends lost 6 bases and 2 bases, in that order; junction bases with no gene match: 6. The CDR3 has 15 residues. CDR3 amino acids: CASIDGTGPYNEQFF. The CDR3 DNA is TGCGCCAGCATTGATGGGACAGGGCCCTACAATGAGCAGTTCTTC. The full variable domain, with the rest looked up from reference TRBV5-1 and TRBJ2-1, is KAGVTQTPRYLIKTRGQQVTLSCSPISGHRSVSWYQQTPGQGLQFLFEYFSETQRNKGNFPGRFSGRQFSNSRSEMNVSTLELGDSALYLCASIDGTGPYNEQFFGPGTRLTVL.

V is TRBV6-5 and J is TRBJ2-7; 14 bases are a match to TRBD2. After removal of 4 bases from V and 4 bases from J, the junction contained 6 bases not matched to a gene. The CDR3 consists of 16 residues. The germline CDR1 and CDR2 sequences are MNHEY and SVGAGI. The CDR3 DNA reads TGTGCCAGCAGTTCCGGGACTAGCGGGAGCGGGTACGAGCAGTACTTC. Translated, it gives CASSSGTSGSGYEQYF.

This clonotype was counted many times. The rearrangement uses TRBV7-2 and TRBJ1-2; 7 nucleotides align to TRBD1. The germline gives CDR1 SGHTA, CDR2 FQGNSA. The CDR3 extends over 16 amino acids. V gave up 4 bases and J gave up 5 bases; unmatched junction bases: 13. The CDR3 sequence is CASSSSQGTLGYGYTF. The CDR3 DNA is TGTGCCAGCAGCTCCTCACAGGGGACCCTTGGGTATGGCTACACCTTC.

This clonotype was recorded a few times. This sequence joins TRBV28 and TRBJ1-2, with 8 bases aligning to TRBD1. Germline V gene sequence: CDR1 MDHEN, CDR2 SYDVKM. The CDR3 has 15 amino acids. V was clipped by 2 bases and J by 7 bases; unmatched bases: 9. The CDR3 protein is CASSLRARGRRGYTF. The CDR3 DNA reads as TGTGCCAGCAGTTTAAGGGCCAGGGGGCGGCGTGGCTACACCTTC.

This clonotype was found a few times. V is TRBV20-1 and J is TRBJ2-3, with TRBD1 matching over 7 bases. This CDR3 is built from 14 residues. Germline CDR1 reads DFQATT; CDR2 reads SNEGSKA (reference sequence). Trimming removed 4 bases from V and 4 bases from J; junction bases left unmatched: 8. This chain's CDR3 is CSATKQGIPDTQYF. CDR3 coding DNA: TGCAGTGCTACCAAACAGGGGATCCCAGATACGCAGTATTTT.